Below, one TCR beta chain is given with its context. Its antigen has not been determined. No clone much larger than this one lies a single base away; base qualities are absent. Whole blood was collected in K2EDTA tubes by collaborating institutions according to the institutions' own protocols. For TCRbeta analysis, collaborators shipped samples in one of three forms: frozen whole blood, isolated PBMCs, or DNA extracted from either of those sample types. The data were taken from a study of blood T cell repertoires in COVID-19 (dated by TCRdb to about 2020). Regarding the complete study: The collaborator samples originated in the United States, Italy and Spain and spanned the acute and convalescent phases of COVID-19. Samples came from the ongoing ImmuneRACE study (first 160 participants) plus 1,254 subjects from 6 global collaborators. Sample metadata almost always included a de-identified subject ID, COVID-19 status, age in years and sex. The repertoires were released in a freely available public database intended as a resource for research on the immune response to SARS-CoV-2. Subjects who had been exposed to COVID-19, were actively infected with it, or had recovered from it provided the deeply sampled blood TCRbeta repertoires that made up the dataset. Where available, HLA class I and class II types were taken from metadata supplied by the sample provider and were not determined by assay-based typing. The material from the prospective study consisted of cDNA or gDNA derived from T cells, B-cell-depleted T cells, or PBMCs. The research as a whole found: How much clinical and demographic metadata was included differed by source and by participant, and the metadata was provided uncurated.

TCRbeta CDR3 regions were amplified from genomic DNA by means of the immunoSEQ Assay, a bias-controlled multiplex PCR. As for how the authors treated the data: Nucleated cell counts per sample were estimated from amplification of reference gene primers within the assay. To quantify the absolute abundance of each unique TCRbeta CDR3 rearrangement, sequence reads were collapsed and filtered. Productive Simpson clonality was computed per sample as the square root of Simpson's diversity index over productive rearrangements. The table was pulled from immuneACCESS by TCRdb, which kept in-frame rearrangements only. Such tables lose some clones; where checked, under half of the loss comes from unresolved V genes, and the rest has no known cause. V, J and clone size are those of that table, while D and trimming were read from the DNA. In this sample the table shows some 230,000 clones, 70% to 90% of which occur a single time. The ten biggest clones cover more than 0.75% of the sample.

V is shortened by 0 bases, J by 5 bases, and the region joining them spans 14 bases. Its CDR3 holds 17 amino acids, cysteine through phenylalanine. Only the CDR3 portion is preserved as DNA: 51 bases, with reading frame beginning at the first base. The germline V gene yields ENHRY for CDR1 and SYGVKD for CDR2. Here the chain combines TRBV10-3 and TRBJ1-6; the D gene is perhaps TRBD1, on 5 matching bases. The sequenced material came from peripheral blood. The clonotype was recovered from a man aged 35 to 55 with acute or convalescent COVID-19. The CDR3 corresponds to CAISESGRSGDNSPLHF. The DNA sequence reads TGTGCCATCAGTGAGTCCGGCAGGTCGGGGGATAATTCACCCCTCCACTTT.